Listed below are T cell receptor beta chains from one sample, sequenced in a study of identical twins. Via MiXCR, TCRdb re-called the 5' RACE reads, giving one row per CDR3 protein. Of under 350,000 distinct CDR3 sequences in the sample, roughly 9.7% were seen once. These same records also appear under a second study, on yellow fever vaccine responses in identical twins.

The sample consisted of CD8+ T cells sorted from blood. The receptors were sampled from a young woman in good health. CDR3s include the opening cysteine and the closing phenylalanine or tryptophan. A D gene is named only where the DNA matches it firmly. Clone size appears in some rows only: once, few, many, or a class for an expanded clone.

cdr3_nt: TGCGCCAGCAGGCAAACACGGGACTACGAGCAGTACTTC; cdr3_aa: CASRQTRDYEQYF; d_call: NA; v_call: TRBV4-3; j_call: TRBJ2-7; clone_size: NA
cdr3_nt: TGTGCCAGCAGTTTCGGTATAAATGAGCAGTTCTTC; cdr3_aa: CASSFGINEQFF; d_call: NA; v_call: TRBV27; j_call: TRBJ2-1; clone_size: few
cdr3_nt: TGCGCCAGCAGCTTGCAAACTAGCGGACTCTACAATGAGCAGTTCTTC; cdr3_aa: CASSLQTSGLYNEQFF; d_call: TRBD2; v_call: TRBV5-1; j_call: TRBJ2-1; clone_size: few
cdr3_nt: TGTGCCTGGAGTGTATCGGCAGGGGGCAATGAGCAGTTCTTC; cdr3_aa: CAWSVSAGGNEQFF; d_call: TRBD1; v_call: TRBV30; j_call: TRBJ2-1; clone_size: NA
cdr3_nt: TGTGCCACCAGTGGCGACTCAGCATCGCGATACAATGAGCAGTTCTTC; cdr3_aa: CATSGDSASRYNEQFF; d_call: NA; v_call: TRBV24-1; j_call: TRBJ2-1; clone_size: many
cdr3_nt: TGTGCCAGCATGGCGACCTCTGGAAACACCATATATTTT; cdr3_aa: CASMATSGNTIYF; d_call: NA; v_call: TRBV12-3/TRBV12-4; j_call: TRBJ1-3; clone_size: many
cdr3_nt: TGTGCCAGCAGCCCCCCAGGGGGCGCAAACTACGAGCAGTACTTC; cdr3_aa: CASSPPGGANYEQYF; d_call: TRBD1; v_call: TRBV4-2; j_call: TRBJ2-7; clone_size: many
cdr3_nt: TGTGCCAGCAGCCAAGAATTTTCAGGTCGGACAGATACGCAGTATTTT; cdr3_aa: CASSQEFSGRTDTQYF; d_call: NA; v_call: TRBV3-1; j_call: TRBJ2-3; clone_size: many
cdr3_nt: TGTGCCAGCAGCGTGTTACTGAATTCCTCCTACGAGCAGTACTTC; cdr3_aa: CASSVLLNSSYEQYF; d_call: NA; v_call: TRBV3-1; j_call: TRBJ2-7; clone_size: NA
cdr3_nt: TGCGCCAGCAGCCAAGGAGGGGGCGAGCAGTACTTC; cdr3_aa: CASSQGGGEQYF; d_call: NA; v_call: TRBV4-1; j_call: TRBJ2-7; clone_size: many
cdr3_nt: TGTGCCAGCAGCTTAGTCTCAGATACGCAGTATTTT; cdr3_aa: CASSLVSDTQYF; d_call: NA; v_call: TRBV7-2; j_call: TRBJ2-3; clone_size: many
cdr3_nt: TGTGCCAGCAGCTTGGGCGCCCTAGCGGCAAGTGTTGGGGGCGATACGCAGTATTTT; cdr3_aa: CASSLGALAASVGGDTQYF; d_call: NA; v_call: TRBV7-8; j_call: TRBJ2-3; clone_size: NA
cdr3_nt: TGTGCCAGCAGCTGGGGAAACACCATATATTTT; cdr3_aa: CASSWGNTIYF; d_call: NA; v_call: TRBV5-5; j_call: TRBJ1-3; clone_size: few
cdr3_nt: TGTGCCAGCAGACAACTAGCGGGAGGTGCAGATACGCAGTATTTT; cdr3_aa: CASRQLAGGADTQYF; d_call: TRBD2; v_call: TRBV6-1; j_call: TRBJ2-3; clone_size: many
cdr3_nt: TGCAGTGCTAGGGTGTATAACTCCTACGAGCAGTACTTC; cdr3_aa: CSARVYNSYEQYF; d_call: NA; v_call: TRBV20-1; j_call: TRBJ2-7; clone_size: NA
cdr3_nt: TGTGCCACCAGCCCTCGTTTGTCCGACCAAGAGACCCAGTACTTC; cdr3_aa: CATSPRLSDQETQYF; d_call: NA; v_call: TRBV15; j_call: TRBJ2-5; clone_size: NA
cdr3_nt: TGTGCCACCAGTGATTGGCCACTCGCAGCCGAGTCGAACACCGGGGAGCTGTTTTTT; cdr3_aa: CATSDWPLAAESNTGELFF; d_call: NA; v_call: TRBV24-1; j_call: TRBJ2-2; clone_size: many
cdr3_nt: TGTGCCAGCAGCCAACCCGCGAGGGGGGGGAACACTGAAGCTTTCTTT; cdr3_aa: CASSQPARGGNTEAFF; d_call: NA; v_call: TRBV4-2; j_call: TRBJ1-1; clone_size: NA
cdr3_nt: TGTGCCATCACCCCAGCGGGGGCGACAACCGGGGAGCTGTTTTTT; cdr3_aa: CAITPAGATTGELFF; d_call: TRBD2; v_call: TRBV10-3; j_call: TRBJ2-2; clone_size: NA
cdr3_nt: TGCAGTGCTAGAGATTCACTAGCGGGGACCTTTTTAGGCTCCTACAATGAGCAGTTCTTC; cdr3_aa: CSARDSLAGTFLGSYNEQFF; d_call: TRBD2; v_call: TRBV20-1; j_call: TRBJ2-1; clone_size: few
cdr3_nt: TGTGCCAGCAGTGAGTGGACAGGGTTGGGGGAGCAGTACTTC; cdr3_aa: CASSEWTGLGEQYF; d_call: TRBD1; v_call: TRBV6-1; j_call: TRBJ2-7; clone_size: NA
cdr3_nt: TGTGCCAGCAGTGAATACGACTTCATCTCCTACAATGAGCAGTTCTTC; cdr3_aa: CASSEYDFISYNEQFF; d_call: NA; v_call: TRBV25-1; j_call: TRBJ2-1; clone_size: NA
cdr3_nt: TGTGCCAGCAGTTTATCCCCAGGACAAGAGACCCAGTACTTC; cdr3_aa: CASSLSPGQETQYF; d_call: NA; v_call: TRBV27; j_call: TRBJ2-5; clone_size: many
cdr3_nt: TGTGCCATCAGTGATCCACCGGGACAGAGTCAAGAGACCCAGTACTTC; cdr3_aa: CAISDPPGQSQETQYF; d_call: TRBD1; v_call: TRBV10-3; j_call: TRBJ2-5; clone_size: once
cdr3_nt: TGCGCCAGCAGCCCGGGGCCCGGACAGGGTTCTGAGTACGAGCAGTACTTC; cdr3_aa: CASSPGPGQGSEYEQYF; d_call: TRBD1; v_call: TRBV5-1; j_call: TRBJ2-7; clone_size: NA
cdr3_nt: TGTGCCAGCAGTGGGGCTGAGGCGGGGGGCACAGATACGCAGTATTTT; cdr3_aa: CASSGAEAGGTDTQYF; d_call: TRBD2; v_call: TRBV2; j_call: TRBJ2-3; clone_size: many
cdr3_nt: TGTGCCAGCAGCATACAGGGATTGAGTCAGCCCCAGCATTTT; cdr3_aa: CASSIQGLSQPQHF; d_call: NA; v_call: TRBV13; j_call: TRBJ1-5; clone_size: NA
cdr3_nt: TGTGCCAGCAGTAAGACAGGGCTAAGCTATGGCTACACCTTC; cdr3_aa: CASSKTGLSYGYTF; d_call: TRBD1; v_call: TRBV28; j_call: TRBJ1-2; clone_size: NA
cdr3_nt: TGTGCCAGCAGCCTATGGGGGGGGCCAAGCACAGATACGCAGTATTTT; cdr3_aa: CASSLWGGPSTDTQYF; d_call: NA; v_call: TRBV5-5; j_call: TRBJ2-3; clone_size: NA
cdr3_nt: TGTGCCAGCAGGGGGCGGGGGGGCCCCCAAGAGACCCAGTACTTC; cdr3_aa: CASRGRGGPQETQYF; d_call: TRBD2; v_call: TRBV7-3; j_call: TRBJ2-5; clone_size: NA